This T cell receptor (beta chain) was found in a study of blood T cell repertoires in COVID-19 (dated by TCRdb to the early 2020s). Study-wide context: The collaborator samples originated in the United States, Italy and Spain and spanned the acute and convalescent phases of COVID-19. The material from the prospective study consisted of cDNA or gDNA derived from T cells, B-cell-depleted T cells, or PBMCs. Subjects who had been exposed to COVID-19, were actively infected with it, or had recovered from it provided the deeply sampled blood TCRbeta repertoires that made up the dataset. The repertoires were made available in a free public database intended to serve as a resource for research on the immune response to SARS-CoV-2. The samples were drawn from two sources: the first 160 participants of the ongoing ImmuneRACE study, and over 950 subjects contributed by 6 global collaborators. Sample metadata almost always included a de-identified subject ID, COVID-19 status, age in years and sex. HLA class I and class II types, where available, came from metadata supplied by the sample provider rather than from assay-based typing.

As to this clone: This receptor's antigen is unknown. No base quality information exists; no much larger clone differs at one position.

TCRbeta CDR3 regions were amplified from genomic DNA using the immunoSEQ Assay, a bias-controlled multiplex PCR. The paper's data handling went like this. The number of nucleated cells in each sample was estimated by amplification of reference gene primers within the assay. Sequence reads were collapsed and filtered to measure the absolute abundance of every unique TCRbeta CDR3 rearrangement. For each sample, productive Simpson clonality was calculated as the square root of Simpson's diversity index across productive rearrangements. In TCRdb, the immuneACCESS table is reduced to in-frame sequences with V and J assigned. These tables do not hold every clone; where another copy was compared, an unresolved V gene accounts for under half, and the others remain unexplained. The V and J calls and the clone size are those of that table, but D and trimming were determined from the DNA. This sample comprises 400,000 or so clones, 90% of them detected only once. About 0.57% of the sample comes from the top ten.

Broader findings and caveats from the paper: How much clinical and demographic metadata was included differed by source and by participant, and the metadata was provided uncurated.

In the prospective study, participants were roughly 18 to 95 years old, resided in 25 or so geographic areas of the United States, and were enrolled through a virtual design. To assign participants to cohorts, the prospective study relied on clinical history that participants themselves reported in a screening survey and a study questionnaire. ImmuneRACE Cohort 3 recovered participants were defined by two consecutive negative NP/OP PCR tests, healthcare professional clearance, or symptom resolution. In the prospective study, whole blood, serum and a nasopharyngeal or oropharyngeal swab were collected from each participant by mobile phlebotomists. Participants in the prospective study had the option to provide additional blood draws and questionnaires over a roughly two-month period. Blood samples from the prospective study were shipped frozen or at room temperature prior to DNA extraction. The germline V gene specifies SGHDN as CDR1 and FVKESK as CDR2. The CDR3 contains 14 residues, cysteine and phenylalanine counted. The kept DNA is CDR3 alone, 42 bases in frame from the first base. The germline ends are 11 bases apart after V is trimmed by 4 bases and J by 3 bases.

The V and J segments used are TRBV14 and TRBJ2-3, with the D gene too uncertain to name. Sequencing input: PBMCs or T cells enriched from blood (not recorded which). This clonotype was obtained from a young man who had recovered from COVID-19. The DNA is TGTGCCAGCAGCCCACTTGGGCAGACAGATACGCAGTATTTT. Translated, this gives CASSPLGQTDTQYF. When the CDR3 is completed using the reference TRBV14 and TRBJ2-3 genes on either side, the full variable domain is EAGVTQFPSHSVIEKGQTVTLRCDPISGHDNLYWYRRVMGKEIKFLLHFVKESKQDESGMPNNRFLAERTGGTYSTLKVQPAELEDSGVYFCASSPLGQTDTQYFGPGTRLTVL.